This TCR beta chain stems from a study of T cells after posttransplantation cyclophosphamide. Of note for this clone: The antigen remains undetermined.

Produced via immunoSEQ multiplex PCR; TCRdb's table is partial and in-frame only. The sample lists some 9,700 clones, approximately 82% seen once, with about 16% in the top ten. The CDR3 contains 14 residues. With 4 bases clipped from V and 1 base from J, the junction kept 3 bases outside the gene matches. Germline V gene data show CDR1 as MRHNA and CDR2 as SNTAGT. Study results and caveats: Later blood repertoires were often dominated by clones from the donor CD8+ memory compartment. TRB clonality was highly associated with recipient CMV seropositivity and reactivation.

Cyclophosphamide on days +3 and +4 followed busulfan-fludarabine conditioning and a marrow graft. The sequences come from PBMCs, collected 1,800 to 2,000 days after a stem cell transplant with posttransplant cyclophosphamide. This TCR came from a female patient in her 40s who received an allogeneic stem cell transplant from a related donor, was CMV-positive, and had no GVHD. Some T cells may have come from the graft donor. The chain has TRBV6-4 and TRBJ1-1; 7 bases are shared with TRBD1. CDR3: CASSAGTANTEAFF. CDR3 nucleotides: TGTGCCAGCAGTGCGGGGACAGCGAACACTGAAGCTTTCTTT.